A selection of T cell receptor beta chains follows, all from one sample in a study of control samples from healthy donors and cancer patients. The repertoire was sequenced with immunoSEQ multiplex PCR; TCRdb's copy has only in-frame clones and lacks some. The sample shows roughly 120,000 clones, roughly 91% of them seen only once. The sample consisted of blood. These receptors originate from a woman aged 65 to 85 in good health. The CDR3 runs from the conserved cysteine through the conserved F or W. Each record gives: CDR3 DNA, CDR3 protein, D gene, clone size, J gene, V gene. The D gene is left open where the match is weak. Clone size is given for some rows only: seen once, a few or many times, or a class if the clone is expanded.

TGTGCCAGCAGCGGTTTGGGGGGACGCTATGGCTACACCTTC CASSGLGGRYGYTF . . TRBJ1-2 TRBV2
TGTGCCAGCAGTCAATTAGGGCAGGGAGGTCAGCCCCAGCATTTT CASSQLGQGGQPQHF . few TRBJ1-5 TRBV27
TGTGCCAGCAGTACCGGGACAGGGGTGTTGCCCCTCCACTTT CASSTGTGVLPLHF TRBD1 . TRBJ1-6 TRBV6-5
TGCGCCAGCAGCTTCCTCCCCTCGGCTGGAAACACCATATATTTT CASSFLPSAGNTIYF . . TRBJ1-3 TRBV5-1
TGTGCCAGCAGCTCGTCTCAGGACAGGCAAGCTTTCTTT CASSSSQDRQAFF TRBD1 . TRBJ1-1 TRBV5-4
TGCGCCAGCAGTGCAGGGATTAGCAATCAGCCCCAGCATTTT CASSAGISNQPQHF . . TRBJ1-5 TRBV10-2
TGTGCCAGCAGCTTAGGCCGAAGGGGTGCTGGGGCCAACGTCCTGACTTTC CASSLGRRGAGANVLTF . . TRBJ2-6 TRBV13
TGCGCCAGCAGCTTGGGTATCCGAAGGGATACGCAGTATTTT CASSLGIRRDTQYF . . TRBJ2-3 TRBV5-1
TGCGCCAGCAGCTCAGCCGGGACTGAGAACACTGAAGCTTTCTTT CASSSAGTENTEAFF . . TRBJ1-1 TRBV5-1
TGTGCCAGCAGCTTATACCGGGTAGATCCTGAAGCTTTCTTT CASSLYRVDPEAFF . . TRBJ1-1 TRBV7-3
TGTGCCAGCTCACCACTTCAGGGTAGGGGCACTGAAGCTTTCTTT CASSPLQGRGTEAFF . . TRBJ1-1 TRBV18
TGTGCCAGCAGCTTAGTTTTTCTAGCGGGGAATGAGCAGTTCTTC CASSLVFLAGNEQFF TRBD2 once TRBJ2-1 TRBV11-2
TGTGCCAGCGGGGGGGGCTACGAGCAGTACTTC CASGGGYEQYF TRBD2 once TRBJ2-7 TRBV2
TGTGCCAGCAGCTCCCCCCCACTAGGGGAGACCCAGTACTTC CASSSPPLGETQYF . . TRBJ2-5 TRBV5-4
TGTGCCATCAGTGAACGGGGGCCTTCTAACTATGGCTACACCTTC CAISERGPSNYGYTF . . TRBJ1-2 TRBV10-3
TGTGCCATCAGTGAGGCGTCCGACCTCAATCAGCCCCAGCATTTT CAISEASDLNQPQHF . . TRBJ1-5 TRBV10-3
TGTGCCAGCAGCCAAATAAGCACCGGGGAGCTGTTTTTT CASSQISTGELFF . . TRBJ2-2 TRBV3-1/TRBV3-2
TGCGCCAGCAGCCAAGGGGGGGGGCGCGGAGATACGCAGTATTTT CASSQGGGRGDTQYF . . TRBJ2-3 TRBV4-1
TGTGCCAGCAGCTCTCGGACAGGCATGAACACTGAAGCTTTCTTT CASSSRTGMNTEAFF TRBD1 . TRBJ1-1 TRBV7-9
TGTGCCAGCAGTGAAACGGTCAACTATGGCTACACCTTC CASSETVNYGYTF . . TRBJ1-2 TRBV6-1
TGTGCCAGCAGTGAAATGCGCCAGGGCACGAGTGGCTACACCTTC CASSEMRQGTSGYTF . few TRBJ1-2 TRBV2
TGCGCCAGCAGCTTGCTAGCGGGGGTCGAGACCCAGTACTTC CASSLLAGVETQYF TRBD2 . TRBJ2-5 TRBV5-1
TGTGCCAGCAGCAGTCAACAGGGGCGTGCCGTCCAGCCCCAGCATTTT CASSSQQGRAVQPQHF TRBD1 . TRBJ1-5 TRBV5-6
TGTGCCAGCAGTCTCTCCCCCCCGGAGTACTTC CASSLSPPEYF . . TRBJ2-7 TRBV6-7
TGTGCCAGCAGCTTAAATCCGGCGGGGGGGCATTACGAGCAGTACTTC CASSLNPAGGHYEQYF TRBD2 . TRBJ2-7 TRBV7-2
TGTGCCAGCAGCTTACAGGGGGGTTTTAGCAATCAGCCCCAGCATTTT CASSLQGGFSNQPQHF TRBD1 . TRBJ1-5 TRBV7-8
TGTGCCAGCAGGGGGGGCAGTCGCCCAGATACGCAGTATTTT CASRGGSRPDTQYF . . TRBJ2-3 TRBV6-5
TGTGCCAGCAGTGAAATCAGACAGGGTGCCCACGAGCAGTACTTC CASSEIRQGAHEQYF TRBD1 . TRBJ2-7 TRBV2
TGTGCCAGCGGAGCTCAGACGAGGGACTATGGCTACACCTTC CASGAQTRDYGYTF . . TRBJ1-2 TRBV6-5
TGTGCCAGCTCCACCGGGGGCACCAATCAGCCCCAGCATTTT CASSTGGTNQPQHF . . TRBJ1-5 TRBV28
TGCGCCAGCAGCTTAGGGGGGGGGCCCGCAGATACGCAGTATTTT CASSLGGGPADTQYF . . TRBJ2-3 TRBV5-1
TGTGCCACCAGTGGAGGGCCGGACGGGTACAATGAGCAGTTCTTC CATSGGPDGYNEQFF . . TRBJ2-1 TRBV24-1
TGTGCCAGCAGCCCATCACCTGGTCTGGGACAGCCCTACAATGAGCAGTTCTTC CASSPSPGLGQPYNEQFF TRBD1 . TRBJ2-1 TRBV5-4
TGTGCCAGCAGTGCTCTGGCAGGGGGTTGCACCTTC CASSALAGGCTF TRBD1 . TRBJ1-2 TRBV2
TGTGCCAGCAGCTTGGCCAGGGATGATAGTCAGCCCCAGCATTTT CASSLARDDSQPQHF . . TRBJ1-5 TRBV7-9
TGCGCCAGCAGCACCTCTGCTTCCGGGGAGCTGTTTTTT CASSTSASGELFF . . TRBJ2-2 TRBV5-1
TGTGCCAGCAGCCACTACACCGCCTACGAGCAGTACTTC CASSHYTAYEQYF . once TRBJ2-7 TRBV5-8
TGTGCCACCAGTGCATACCCGGGGGTACGAGATACGCAGTATTTT CATSAYPGVRDTQYF . . TRBJ2-3 TRBV24-1
TGTGCCAGCAGCGTAGAAAGCGGGGGGACCGGGGAGCTGTTTTTT CASSVESGGTGELFF TRBD2 . TRBJ2-2 TRBV9
TGCGCCAGCAGCAGTGGGACAGCAGCTAACTATGGCTACACCTTC CASSSGTAANYGYTF TRBD1 once TRBJ1-2 TRBV5-1
TGTGCCACCAGTCCAGGGGGCGCGGAGACCCAGTACTTC CATSPGGAETQYF TRBD1 . TRBJ2-5 TRBV24-1
TGTGCCAGCAGTTTGGATCCTTTCACCGGGGAGCTGTTTTTT CASSLDPFTGELFF . once TRBJ2-2 TRBV2
TGTGCCAGCAGCTTAGACCCCTATGTTGGGACTGAAGCTTTCTTT CASSLDPYVGTEAFF . . TRBJ1-1 TRBV7-2
TGTGCCAGCAGCTTTTATAGGGCTGCTGAAGCTTTCTTT CASSFYRAAEAFF . . TRBJ1-1 TRBV11-2
TGTGCCAGTAGTATAGAGGTAACGGGATGGGGCACCGGGGAGCTGTTTTTT CASSIEVTGWGTGELFF . . TRBJ2-2 TRBV19
TGTGCCAGTAGTATCCCCAGGGCAAAGAGGAATGAGCAGTTCTTC CASSIPRAKRNEQFF . . TRBJ2-1 TRBV19
TGTGCCAGCAGTCTGACAGGGTCCCAAGAGACCCAGTACTTC CASSLTGSQETQYF TRBD1 once TRBJ2-5 TRBV27
TGTGCCAGCAGTACCACAGGGGATTTCACTGAAGCTTTCTTT CASSTTGDFTEAFF TRBD1 few TRBJ1-1 TRBV28
TGTGCCAGCAGCTTCGGGGGATTTCAGCCCCAGCATTTT CASSFGGFQPQHF . . TRBJ1-5 TRBV7-3
TGCAGTGCAAGTGAACCGCCCTATGGCTACACCTTC CSASEPPYGYTF . once TRBJ1-2 TRBV20-1
TGTGCCAGCAGCCAAGAAAGGGTTAGGGACACTGAAGCTTTCTTT CASSQERVRDTEAFF . . TRBJ1-1 TRBV3-1/TRBV3-2
TGTGCCAGCAGTTTGTGGACAGGGTCGGGTGGCTACACCTTC CASSLWTGSGGYTF TRBD1 . TRBJ1-2 TRBV27